This T cell receptor beta chain was captured by sequencing in a study of T cells in Graves' hyperthyroidism and ophthalmopathy. The CDR3 contains 13 residues. Germline V gene sequence: CDR1 SEHNR, CDR2 FQNEAQ (reference sequence). The J segment lost 10 bases and the V segment lost 8 bases, leaving 10 bases of the junction unmatched. Study findings and constraints: Blood also contained most expanded thyroid clonotypes above 0.001.

On this clonotype: Its specificity is not known.

Amplification yielded TCR beta CDR3 regions, with RNA transcripts as the source. RT-PCR in the first round (using the HTBI primer set) targeted the TCR CDR3. TCRdb reprocessed the multiplex PCR reads via MiXCR and lists one record per CDR3 protein. This table has 560,000 or so distinct CDR3 sequences, just under 20% appearing once. Uncontrolled infection, other autoimmune disease, pregnancy or lactation disqualified patients from enrolment. The sequence derives from a man aged 40-55 years with Graves' ophthalmopathy. The sample was blood. The chain combines TRBV7-9 with TRBJ2-1; TRBD1 agrees at 8 bases. The chain's CDR3 is CASQDRAFWEQFF. The CDR3 region has the DNA TGTGCCAGCCAGGACAGGGCGTTCTGGGAGCAGTTCTTC.